The 9 T cell receptor beta chains listed next were all sequenced from one sample in a study of naive and memory T cell subsets. Both TRBC1 and TRBC2 were covered by a beta constant-region primer of two equimolar oligonucleotides. Four rounds of PCR amplified the ligated cDNA using nested alpha and beta constant-region primers plus SP2. TCRdb independently ran MiXCR on the UMI-ligation and nested PCR reads; one entry per CDR3 protein. The sample yields about 120,000 distinct CDR3 sequences, roughly 32% seen once. Sequenced sample: central memory CD4+ T cells from blood. These receptors were collected from a human donor in good health.

The V and J genes are TRBV5-1 and TRBJ1-2, with 7 bases lining up with TRBD1. With 0 bases clipped from V and 1 base from J, the junction kept 0 bases outside the gene matches. The CDR3 covers 14 residues. Germline CDR1 and CDR2: SGHRS and YFSETQ. CDR3 DNA: TGCGCCAGCAGCTTGGGGGACAGTAACTATGGCTACACCTTC. This encodes CASSLGDSNYGYTF.

This clonotype has a handful of counts. J is TRBJ2-3 and V is TRBV20-1; TRBD1 might be the D (5 bases). This CDR3 comprises 17 residues. CDR1 and CDR2 (germline): DFQATT, SNEGSKA (reference sequence). V lost 3 bases to trimming and J lost 0 bases, with 19 bases between them. This CDR3 is CSASSMTLTASTDTQYF. The CDR3 DNA reads TGCAGTGCTAGCTCCATGACGCTGACAGCTAGCACAGATACGCAGTATTTT.

This clonotype has only a few counts. The V and J genes are TRBV29-1 and TRBJ2-3; TRBD1 agrees at 7 bases. V gave up 6 bases and J gave up 2 bases; unmatched junction bases: 8. The CDR3 has 14 amino acids. Germline lookup yields CDR1 SQVTM and CDR2 ANQGSEA. The CDR3 DNA reads TGCAGCGTAAGAGAGGGGACAGTCACAGATACGCAGTATTTT. Translated, it gives CSVREGTVTDTQYF.

In this sample, this clonotype turned up a few times. This rearrangement joins TRBV23-1 to TRBJ1-4, with 7 positions matching TRBD1. TRBV23-1 has ORF status, its function being uncertain. J was trimmed by 0 bases and V by 7 bases; bases with no gene match: 11. The length of the CDR3 is 17 residues. CDR3 sequence reads: CASISGGQQSTNEKLFF. The CDR3 region has the DNA TGCGCCAGCATCTCAGGGGGACAGCAATCAACTAATGAAAAACTGTTTTTT.

The J gene is TRBJ1-1, the V gene TRBV6-1; D ambiguous. The V gene lost 4 bases and the J gene lost 4 bases, with 13 bases spanning the gap. Germline V gives CDR1 MNHNS, CDR2 SASEGT. The CDR3 runs to 14 residues. The chain's CDR3 is CASSALAGGTEAFF. For the CDR3, the DNA is TGTGCCAGCAGTGCCCTGGCGGGCGGCACTGAAGCTTTCTTT.

Here the CDR3 reads CASSEGHHTYEQYF. DNA for the CDR3: TGTGCCAGCAGTGAGGGACATCATACCTACGAGCAGTACTTC. The chain links TRBV6-1 to TRBJ2-7; maybe TRBD1 (6 bases). This CDR3 has 14 amino acids. Between the trimmed V and J ends, which lost 3 bases and 2 bases, there was a span of 11 bases. Germline V gene sequence: CDR1 MNHNS, CDR2 SASEGT.

This clonotype was seen a handful of times. Compared with germline, one end of the junction differs, possibly owing to a read error. The J gene is TRBJ1-5, the V gene TRBV10-1; 10 bases fit TRBD1. CDR3 length: 13 amino acids. From germline, CDR1 is WNHNN and CDR2 SYGVQD (reference sequence). The CDR3 is CATMGQGISAPAF. In nucleotides, the CDR3 is TGCGCCACCATGGGACAGGGGATTTCAGCCCCAGCATTT.

This chain joins TRBV15 and TRBJ1-5, with no clear D. Trimming left V 0 bases short and J 2 bases short, with 5 bases between. From germline, CDR1 is LNHNV and CDR2 YYDKDF (reference sequence). CDR3 size: 14 residues. This chain's CDR3 is CATSRDFGNQPQHF. The DNA for the CDR3 is TGTGCCACCAGCAGAGATTTTGGCAATCAGCCCCAGCATTTT. The variable domain in full, completed from reference TRBV15 and TRBJ1-5, reads DAMVIQNPRYQVTQFGKPVTLSCSQTLNHNVMYWYQQKSSQAPKLLFHYYDKDFNNEADTPDNFQSRRPNTSFCFLDIRSPGLGDTAMYLCATSRDFGNQPQHFGDGTRLSIL.

This chain connects TRBV28 to TRBJ2-2; D not certain. Trimming pared 7 bases from V and 4 bases from J, leaving 7 bases between. Germline V gives CDR1 MDHEN, CDR2 SYDVKM. The CDR3 is 12 residues long. CDR3 region: CASTLRTGELFF. DNA of the CDR3: TGTGCCAGCACCCTCCGCACCGGGGAGCTGTTTTTT.